In this sample, the clone carrying this TCR beta chain turned up a few times. The sample belongs to a study of cytomegalovirus exposure and HLA in healthy donors. Germline V gene data show CDR1 as SQVTM and CDR2 as ANQGSEA. Trimming stripped 4 bases from V and 4 bases from J, with 5 bases between. The CDR3 sequence is 11 residues long. The primer mix had 60 Vbeta and 13 Jbeta primers. TCRdb keeps only in-frame clones here, not all; method: immunoSEQ multiplex PCR. The sample carries roughly 68,000 clones, 65% to 70% recorded once. What was sequenced was PBMCs. This TCR was recovered from a man aged 35 to 55 in good health and CMV-seropositive. The gene calls are TRBV29-1 and TRBJ2-1; D unresolved. CDR3 region: CSVGAYNEQFF. The CDR3 bases are TGCAGCGTTGGGGCATACAATGAGCAGTTCTTC.